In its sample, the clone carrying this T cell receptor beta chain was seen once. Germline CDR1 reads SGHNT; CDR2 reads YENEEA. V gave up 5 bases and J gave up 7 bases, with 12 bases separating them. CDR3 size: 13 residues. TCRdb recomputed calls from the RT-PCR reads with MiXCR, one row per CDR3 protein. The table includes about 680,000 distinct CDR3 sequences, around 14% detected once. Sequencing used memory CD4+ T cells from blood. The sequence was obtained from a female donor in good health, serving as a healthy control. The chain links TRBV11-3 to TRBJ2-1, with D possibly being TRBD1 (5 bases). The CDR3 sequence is CASSRYDSNEQFF. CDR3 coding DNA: TGTGCCAGCAGCCGATACGACAGTAATGAGCAGTTCTTC. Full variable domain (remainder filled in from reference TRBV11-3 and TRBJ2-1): EAGVVQSPRYKIIEKKQPVAFWCNPISGHNTLYWYLQNLGQGPELLIRYENEEAVDDSQLPKDRFSAERLKGVDSTLKIQPAELGDSAVYLCASSRYDSNEQFFGPGTRLTVL.